This is a list of T cell receptor beta chains from one sample in a study of siplizumab effects on memory and regulatory T cells. Here immunoSEQ multiplex PCR was the method, and the copy in TCRdb shows in-frame clones only, minus some. The sample lists roughly 100,000 clones; about 93% were seen once. The specimen was CD4+ T cells sorted from blood. These TCRs come from a human donor in good health. Both conserved end residues are part of each CDR3. D genes are given only for firm matches. Size tells how often a clone was seen (once, few, many) or the class of an expanded clone, and some rows leave it out.

v_gene	j_gene	d_gene	abundance	CDR3nt	CDR3aa
TRBV28	TRBJ1-4	.	.	TGTGCCAGCAGTTTACGTGGACCTACTAATGAAAAACTGTTTTTT	CASSLRGPTNEKLFF
TRBV27	TRBJ2-5	TRBD1	.	TGTGCCAGCAGAGACCACCGGGGACAGGGTCTACAAGAGACCCAGTACTTC	CASRDHRGQGLQETQYF
TRBV27	TRBJ1-5	TRBD1	.	TGTGCCAGCAGTTTAGGTTTTAAGGCCCAGGGGGCTTGGCAGCCCCAGCATTTT	CASSLGFKAQGAWQPQHF
TRBV30	TRBJ1-1	.	.	TGTGCCTGGACTCGGGCCCGGAACACTGAAGCTTTCTTT	CAWTRARNTEAFF
TRBV10-1	TRBJ2-1	TRBD2	.	TGCGCCAGCAGTGACCTAGCGGCCTACAATGAGCAGTTCTTC	CASSDLAAYNEQFF
TRBV29-1	TRBJ2-3	TRBD2	.	TGCAGCGTTGATGATACAAGAGCGGGGGTATACCGAAGCACAGATACGCAGTATTTT	CSVDDTRAGVYRSTDTQYF
TRBV11-3	TRBJ2-1	TRBD2	.	TGTGCCAGCAGCCCCCGACTAGCGGGAGGGAAATTGAGCTCCTACAATGAGCAGTTCTTC	CASSPRLAGGKLSSYNEQFF
TRBV5-4	TRBJ1-2	.	.	TGTGCCAGCAGCCCCCGTTTAGCTAACTATGGCTACACCTTC	CASSPRLANYGYTF
TRBV2	TRBJ1-5	.	few	TGTGCCAGCAGTCTGGGACGGAGCAATCAGCCCCAGCATTTT	CASSLGRSNQPQHF
TRBV10-1	TRBJ2-7	.	.	TGCGCCAGCAGTGAGTCTCAAGGGGATTGGAGCGAGCAGTACTTC	CASSESQGDWSEQYF
TRBV27	TRBJ1-2	.	.	TGTGCCAGCAGTTTACAGGGATATGGCTACACCTTC	CASSLQGYGYTF